This TCR beta chain appears in the sequencing data of a study of blood T cell repertoires in COVID-19. Study-wide context: Samples of COVID-19 (acute and convalescent) were obtained from the United States, Italy and Spain.

CDR3 size: 18 residues. The junction had 10 bases not matched to a gene; V was cut back by 5 bases and J by 0 bases. CDR1 and CDR2 (germline): MDHEN, SYDVKM. Original data processing: From reference gene primer amplification, estimates of nucleated cell counts were derived. Sequenced by immunoSEQ multiplex PCR; TCRdb stores in-frame clones only, minus some. V and J calls and clone size are as listed in that table; D and trimming were resolved from the DNA. Altogether tens of thousands of clones are present, about three quarters being singletons, with the ten largest covering 9.2%. The rearrangement uses TRBV28 and TRBJ2-3; TRBD2 agrees at 11 bases. This TCR derives from a human donor in a cohort sampled during active COVID-19. The sequencing sample was made of peripheral blood. Written as DNA, the CDR3 is TGTGCCAGCAGTCCACTAGCGGGAGCGGGGATTAGCACAGATACGCAGTATTTT. This sequence encodes CASSPLAGAGISTDTQYF. Full variable domain (outside the CDR3, taken from reference TRBV28 and TRBJ2-3): DVKVTQSSRYLVKRTGEKVFLECVQDMDHENMFWYRQDPGLGLRLIYFSYDVKMKEKGDIPEGYSVSREKKERFSLILESASTNQTSMYLCASSPLAGAGISTDTQYFGPGTRLTVL.